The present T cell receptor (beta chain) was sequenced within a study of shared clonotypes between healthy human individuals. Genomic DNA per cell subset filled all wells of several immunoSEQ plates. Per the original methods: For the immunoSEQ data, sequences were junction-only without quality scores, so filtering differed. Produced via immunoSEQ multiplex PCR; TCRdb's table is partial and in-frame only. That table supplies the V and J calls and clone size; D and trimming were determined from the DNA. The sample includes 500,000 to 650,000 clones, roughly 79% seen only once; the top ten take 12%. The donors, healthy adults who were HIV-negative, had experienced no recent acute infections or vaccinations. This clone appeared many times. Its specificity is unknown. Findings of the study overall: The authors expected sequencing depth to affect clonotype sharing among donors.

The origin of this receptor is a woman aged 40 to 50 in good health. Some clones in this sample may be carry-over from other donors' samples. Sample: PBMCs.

CDR3 loop: CASSLEVTGYEQYF. CDR3 in DNA: TGTGCCAGCAGTTTGGAGGTTACGGGCTACGAGCAGTACTTC. This sequence joins TRBV28 and TRBJ2-7; possibly TRBD2 for D (5 bases). The V gene lost 3 bases and the J gene lost 3 bases, with 12 bases spanning the gap. Germline V gene lookup returns CDR1 MDHEN and CDR2 SYDVKM. The CDR3 extends over 14 amino acids.